Sequencing of this T cell receptor beta chain was carried out in a study of T cells after yellow fever vaccination. Using its own MiXCR run on the 5' RACE reads, TCRdb lists one record per CDR3 protein. The sample holds 78,000 or so distinct CDR3 sequences, 7.3% seen once. The V gene's germline CDR1 is WNHNN and CDR2 SYGVQD (reference sequence). Trimming stripped 2 bases from V and 3 bases from J, with 20 bases between. The CDR3 has 17 residues. This clonotype was recorded many times. No antigen is known for it. Whole-study results and caveats: There was a possibility that FACS-sorted repertoires contained abundant clonotypes contaminating from the bulk population. The secondary T-cell response peaked on day 5, not day 15, but was weaker. Once the booster was given, most primary-vaccination clones reappeared, at about 97% for CD4 and around 90% for CD8.

This receptor was identified in a man younger than 35 who received the YFV17D yellow fever vaccine. The starting material was CD8+ T cells sorted from PBMCs, obtained around 10 days after the first yellow fever vaccination. The rearrangement links TRBV10-1 to TRBJ2-7; D is perhaps TRBD1 (5 bases). The CDR3 bases are TGCGCCAGCAGTGAGCCTAATAGGGGTGGACGGATCTACGAGCAGTACTTC. Residues: CASSEPNRGGRIYEQYF.